This T cell receptor beta chain was identified in a study of blood T cell repertoires in COVID-19. Study summary: T cells, B-cell-depleted T cells, or PBMCs provided the cDNA or gDNA that served as material.

This CDR3 comprises 15 residues. This clone has a handful of counts. In the authors' workflow: By means of reference gene primer amplification, nucleated cell counts were estimated. Using immunoSEQ multiplex PCR, the repertoire was profiled, and TCRdb retains in-frame clones only, with some absent. That table is the source of V, J and clone size, and D and trimming were worked out from the DNA. The table shows about 120,000 clones, with 60% to 85% occurring only once. The receptor was isolated from a man between 65 and 80 years old with acute or convalescent COVID-19. Sequenced material: peripheral blood. The chain joins TRBV12-2 to TRBJ2-7; the table's D call TRBD1 went unverified against the DNA. TRBV12-2 represents a pseudogene. This CDR3 is CASRFTGFRVYEQYF. CDR3 sequence (DNA): TGTGCAAGTCGCTTTACAGGGTTCCGTGTCTACGAGCAGTACTTC.